Listed below are T cell receptor beta chains from one sample, sequenced in a study of shared clonotypes between healthy human individuals. The method was immunoSEQ multiplex PCR; TCRdb's version includes in-frame clones alone and lacks a portion of them. The sample lists under 2,000,000 clones; just under 95% were seen once. Sequencing was carried out using naive CD8+ T cells sorted from blood. Source of these receptors: a young man in good health. Each CDR3 is given with its conserved first and last residue. D genes are given only for firm matches. Clone size is stated in some rows and not others, as once, few, many or a class when expanded.

size,V,D,J,CDR3,DNA
NA,TRBV13,NA,TRBJ2-7,CASSPSGGYEQYF,TGTGCCAGCAGCCCCTCCGGAGGGTACGAGCAGTACTTC
once,TRBV4-3,NA,TRBJ1-1,CASSQETDWVNTEAFF,TGCGCCAGCAGCCAAGAAACCGACTGGGTGAACACTGAAGCTTTCTTT
NA,TRBV5-4,TRBD2,TRBJ2-1,CASSRPGLAYYNEQFF,TGTGCCAGCAGCAGGCCGGGACTAGCGTATTACAATGAGCAGTTCTTC
once,TRBV19,NA,TRBJ2-7,CALAVYEQYF,TGTGCCCTAGCCGTCTACGAGCAGTACTTC
NA,TRBV4-1,NA,TRBJ2-3,CASSQAGSTDTQYF,TGCGCCAGCAGCCAAGCCGGAAGCACAGATACGCAGTATTTT
NA,TRBV29-1,NA,TRBJ2-2,CSVGMDSPTGELFF,TGCAGCGTTGGGATGGACAGTCCGACCGGGGAGCTGTTTTTT
NA,TRBV6-6,TRBD1,TRBJ2-7,CASSYLAGGSYEQYF,TGTGCCAGCAGTTATTTGGCAGGGGGCTCCTACGAGCAGTACTTC
NA,TRBV7-3,NA,TRBJ2-7,CASSSEDRLGSYEQYF,TGTGCCAGCAGCTCAGAAGACAGGTTGGGCTCCTACGAGCAGTACTTC
NA,TRBV6-5,NA,TRBJ2-7,CASSYHREGYEQYF,TGTGCCAGCAGTTACCACAGGGAAGGCTACGAGCAGTACTTC
NA,TRBV2,TRBD1,TRBJ2-7,CASSHKGDRGTYEQYF,TGTGCCAGCAGCCACAAGGGGGACAGGGGGACCTACGAGCAGTACTTC
NA,TRBV4-1,NA,TRBJ2-7,CASSQETDRGGISYEQYF,TGCGCCAGCAGCCAAGAAACGGATCGGGGCGGTATCTCCTACGAGCAGTACTTC
NA,TRBV5-6,NA,TRBJ2-7,CASSYGATYEQYF,TGTGCCAGCAGCTATGGGGCTACCTACGAGCAGTACTTC
NA,TRBV30,TRBD1,TRBJ2-3,CAWSPTFRDSVFITDTQYF,TGTGCCTGGAGTCCAACTTTCCGGGACAGCGTATTTATCACAGATACGCAGTATTTT
NA,TRBV4-1,NA,TRBJ2-1,CAIPSGAAGSYNEQFF,TGCGCCATCCCGTCGGGGGCCGCCGGCTCCTACAATGAGCAGTTCTTC
NA,TRBV7-9,NA,TRBJ1-4,CASSSYVGNWDEKLFF,TGTGCCAGCAGCTCATATGTGGGAAACTGGGATGAAAAACTGTTTTTT
once,TRBV30,NA,TRBJ2-5,CAWSPGTPRRETQYF,TGTGCCTGGAGTCCCGGGACCCCAAGACGTGAGACCCAGTACTTC
NA,TRBV10-2,NA,TRBJ1-3,CASRSPRDPGNTIYF,TGCGCCAGCAGGAGCCCCAGGGATCCCGGAAACACCATATATTTT
NA,TRBV2,NA,TRBJ2-4,CASSSGLAKNIQYF,TGTGCCAGCAGCTCAGGACTAGCCAAAAACATTCAGTACTTC
NA,TRBV27,TRBD1,TRBJ1-6,CASSTGQGGKSPLHF,TGTGCCAGCAGTACCGGACAGGGAGGAAAGTCACCCCTCCACTTT
NA,TRBV4-1,TRBD1,TRBJ1-1,CASSQEPGQGASRGAFF,TGCGCCAGCAGCCAGGAACCGGGACAGGGGGCTTCAAGGGGAGCTTTCTTT
NA,TRBV27,TRBD1,TRBJ1-6,CASSSGTGGLSPLHF,TGTGCCAGCAGTTCCGGGACAGGGGGTCTTTCACCCCTCCACTTT
NA,TRBV9,NA,TRBJ2-7,CASSVAAGREYEQYF,TGTGCCAGCAGCGTAGCCGCGGGGCGAGAGTACGAGCAGTACTTC
NA,TRBV5-1,NA,TRBJ2-1,CASKDPTFYNEQFF,TGCGCCAGTAAGGACCCGACCTTTTACAATGAGCAGTTCTTC
NA,TRBV7-9,NA,TRBJ1-2,CASSLVRDDYGYTF,TGTGCCAGCAGCTTAGTCCGGGACGACTATGGCTACACCTTC
NA,TRBV7-8,NA,TRBJ2-1,CASSKTGFNEQFF,TGTGCCAGCAGCAAGACAGGTTTTAATGAGCAGTTCTTC
NA,TRBV7-9,NA,TRBJ2-7,CASSSLTGHPYEQYF,TGTGCCAGCAGCTCCCTAACAGGTCATCCCTACGAGCAGTACTTC
once,TRBV7-3,NA,TRBJ2-7,CASSQGVGETYEQYF,TGTGCCAGCAGTCAAGGGGTCGGGGAAACCTACGAGCAGTACTTC
NA,TRBV7-9,NA,TRBJ2-1,CASSFISVGNEQFF,TGTGCCAGCAGCTTCATCAGTGTAGGGAATGAGCAGTTCTTC
NA,TRBV6-5,NA,TRBJ2-5,CASSYSIPIRETQYF,TGTGCCAGCAGTTACTCGATTCCCATCAGAGAGACCCAGTACTTC
NA,TRBV5-8,NA,TRBJ2-7,CASPFPDVSYEQYF,TGTGCCAGCCCGTTTCCGGACGTCTCCTACGAGCAGTACTTC
NA,TRBV9,TRBD2,TRBJ2-1,CASSVAGTSALPGAYNEQFF,TGTGCCAGCAGCGTAGCAGGGACTAGCGCTCTCCCGGGGGCCTACAATGAGCAGTTCTTC
NA,TRBV18,TRBD2,TRBJ2-3,CASSPQDGGTSTDTQYF,TGTGCCAGCTCACCACAGGACGGGGGGACTAGCACAGATACGCAGTATTTT
NA,TRBV6-6,NA,TRBJ1-2,CASKGFDSYGYTF,TGTGCCAGCAAAGGGTTCGACAGCTATGGCTACACCTTC
NA,TRBV7-6,NA,TRBJ2-7,CASSPTGAPLEQYF,TGTGCCAGCAGCCCTACCGGGGCACCGCTCGAGCAGTACTTC
NA,TRBV27,NA,TRBJ1-1,CASSLSADLNTEAFF,TGTGCCAGCAGTTTATCCGCAGATCTTAACACTGAAGCTTTCTTT
few,TRBV7-9,NA,TRBJ1-1,CASSLFNTEAFF,TGTGCCAGCAGCTTATTTAACACTGAAGCTTTCTTT
NA,TRBV5-1,NA,TRBJ2-7,CASSLGRENEQYF,TGCGCCAGCAGCTTAGGAAGGGAAAACGAGCAGTACTTC
NA,TRBV7-9,NA,TRBJ2-7,CASSLTGYEQYF,TGTGCCAGCAGCTTGACGGGATACGAGCAGTACTTC
NA,TRBV29-1,NA,TRBJ2-2,CSVVRGANTGELFF,TGCAGCGTTGTTAGGGGGGCGAACACCGGGGAGCTGTTTTTT
NA,TRBV9,TRBD1,TRBJ1-2,CASSIPGQGVPYTF,TGTGCCAGCAGCATCCCGGGACAGGGGGTCCCCTACACCTTC
NA,TRBV7-9,NA,TRBJ2-5,CASSVQETQYF,TGTGCCAGCAGCGTTCAAGAGACCCAGTACTTC
NA,TRBV2,TRBD1,TRBJ2-7,CASRGQGSSYEQYF,TGTGCCAGCAGGGGACAGGGGTCATCCTACGAGCAGTACTTC